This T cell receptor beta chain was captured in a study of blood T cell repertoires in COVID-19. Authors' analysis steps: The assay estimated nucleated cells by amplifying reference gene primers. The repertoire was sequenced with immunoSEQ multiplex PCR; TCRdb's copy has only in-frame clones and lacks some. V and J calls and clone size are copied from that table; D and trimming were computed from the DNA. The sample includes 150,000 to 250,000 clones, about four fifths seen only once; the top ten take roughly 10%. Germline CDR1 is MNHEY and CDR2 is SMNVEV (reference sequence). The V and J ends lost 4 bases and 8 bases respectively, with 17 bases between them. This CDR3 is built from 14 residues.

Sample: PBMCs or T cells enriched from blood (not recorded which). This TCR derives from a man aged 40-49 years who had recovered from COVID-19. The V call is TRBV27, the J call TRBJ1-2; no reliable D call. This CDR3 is CASSSGPNSGGYTF. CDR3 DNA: TGTGCCAGCAGTTCCGGCCCTAATTCGGGGGGCTACACCTTC.